This T cell receptor beta chain was observed in a study of T-cell memory formation after mild COVID-19. In this sample, this clonotype turned up a few times. Its cognate antigen is unknown. General study points: Clones from the second wave (peaking day 37) had unconfirmed SARS-CoV-2 specificity.

TCRdb re-derived calls from the 5' RACE reads in MiXCR, one entry per CDR3 protein. The sample yields about 540,000 distinct CDR3 sequences, 20% seen once. V was trimmed by 4 bases and J by 7 bases, leaving 15 bases between them. The germline V gene encodes CDR1 SGHNT and CDR2 YYREEE (reference sequence). This CDR3 spans 14 amino acids. The sequenced sample consisted of PBMCs or a T cell subset sorted from them (not recorded which). This TCR was recovered from an adult woman who had mild COVID-19 (a few samples of this study predate the infection). Cell type and time point are not known. The J gene is TRBJ2-1, the V gene TRBV5-4; D is possibly TRBD1 or TRBD2 (5 bases each). The CDR3, as DNA: TGTGCCAGCAGCCTTTGGGTGGGGGAAAATGAGCAGTTCTTC. Its translation: CASSLWVGENEQFF.